Following are 25 T cell receptor beta chains from one sample sequenced in a study of shared clonotypes between healthy human individuals. Some clones are missing from TCRdb's copy, which holds only in-frame ones; the method was immunoSEQ multiplex PCR. The sample consists of under 1,100,000 clones, approximately 76% of them appearing once. The sequenced sample consisted of memory CD4+ T cells sorted from blood. The subset here: CD45RA-negative fraction. These TCRs come from a man aged 18 to 29 in good health.

The chain links TRBV11-3 to TRBJ2-5, with unresolved D. CDR1 SGHNT and CDR2 YENEEA come from the germline V gene. This CDR3 is built from 17 residues. Trimming left V 5 bases short and J 5 bases short, with 24 bases between. CDR3 loop: CASSTPAVYSALETQYF. The CDR3 bases are TGTGCCAGCAGCACCCCTGCCGTGTACTCCGCCTTGGAGACCCAGTACTTC.

This clone was seen a few times. This chain connects TRBV10-2 to TRBJ2-4; 10 positions match TRBD1. CDR1 WSHSY and CDR2 SAAADI come from the germline V gene. The CDR3 has 14 amino acids. V gave up 8 bases and J gave up 3 bases; unmatched junction bases: 4. The CDR3 nucleotides read TGCGCCAGCGGGGACAGGGGTCTCAAAAACATTCAGTACTTC. This gives the protein CASGDRGLKNIQYF.

The chain combines TRBV29-1 with TRBJ2-5; D uncertain. The length of the CDR3 is 14 residues. Between the trimmed V and J ends, which lost 0 bases and 1 base, there was a span of 9 bases. Germline V gene data show CDR1 as SQVTM and CDR2 as ANQGSEA. The DNA of the CDR3 is TGCAGCGTTGAAGAGTCCGCCTCCCAAGAGACCCAGTACTTC. Encoded protein: CSVEESASQETQYF. The full variable domain, completed using reference TRBV29-1 and TRBJ2-5, is SAVISQKPSRDICQRGTSLTIQCQVDSQVTMMFWYRQQPGQSLTLIATANQGSEATYESGFVIDKFPISRPNLTFSTLTVSNMSPEDSSIYLCSVEESASQETQYFGPGTRLLVL.

The gene calls are TRBV30 and TRBJ1-1; 8 bases are shared with TRBD1. V shed 2 bases and J 1 base; nucleotides not matched to a gene: 6. CDR1 GTSNPN and CDR2 SVGIG come from the germline V gene (reference sequence). The CDR3 sequence is 15 residues long. This CDR3 is CAWSRQGSSNTEAFF. The CDR3 coding sequence is TGTGCCTGGAGTCGACAGGGGTCTTCGAACACTGAAGCTTTCTTT.

The chain couples TRBV7-6 to TRBJ2-7, with D unclear. The germline gives CDR1 SGHVS, CDR2 FNYEAQ. The CDR3 is made up of 15 amino acids. Deletions cut 2 bases from V and 6 bases from J, with 17 bases between. The CDR3 nucleotides read TGTGCCAGCAGCTTAAATGCGGTAGTCCCCTCCGAGCAGTACTTC. Protein: CASSLNAVVPSEQYF.

J is TRBJ1-5 and V is TRBV30; no reliable D call. This CDR3 is 12 amino acids long. V lost 5 bases, J lost 1 base, and 6 bases lay in between. CDR1 is GTSNPN, CDR2 SVGIG, per germline (reference sequence). In DNA form, the CDR3 reads TGTGCCTGGGCTGGGAGCAATCAGCCCCAGCATTTT. The encoded protein is CAWAGSNQPQHF. The complete variable domain, with remaining parts taken from reference TRBV30 and TRBJ1-5, reads SQTIHQWPATLVQPVGSPLSLECTVEGTSNPNLYWYRQAAGRGLQLLFYSVGIGQISSEVPQNLSASRPQDRQFILSSKKLLLSDSGFYLCAWAGSNQPQHFGDGTRLSIL.

The rearrangement joins TRBV7-6 to TRBJ2-3, with 9 nucleotides matching TRBD2. This CDR3 is 16 amino acids long. In germline, CDR1 is SGHVS, CDR2 FNYEAQ. Trimming removed 1 base from V and 6 bases from J; junction bases left unmatched: 8. CDR3 loop: CASSLGLAGTPDTQYF. The CDR3 DNA is TGTGCCAGCAGCTTAGGGCTAGCGGGGACCCCGGATACGCAGTATTTT.

This clone was counted many times. The sample contains more than one DNA sequence encoding this CDR3. The rearrangement uses TRBV5-1 and TRBJ2-7, with TRBD2 identical over 9 bases. Germline values: CDR1 SGHRS, CDR2 YFSETQ. There are 14 residues in the CDR3. V lost 4 bases and J lost 0; bases outside the gene matches: 2. The CDR3 nucleotides are TGCGCCAGCAGCCTTAGCGGGGGCTCCTACGAGCAGTACTTC. Amino acid sequence: CASSLSGGSYEQYF. Based on the CDR3 plus reference TRBV5-1 and TRBJ2-7, the full variable domain is KAGVTQTPRYLIKTRGQQVTLSCSPISGHRSVSWYQQTPGQGLQFLFEYFSETQRNKGNFPGRFSGRQFSNSRSEMNVSTLELGDSALYLCASSLSGGSYEQYFGPGTRLTVT.

This chain links TRBV7-9 with TRBJ2-1; no definite D call. The CDR3 is 11 residues long. V shed 5 bases and J shed 8 bases, with 7 bases lying between them. Per the germline V gene, CDR1 is SEHNR and CDR2 is FQNEAQ (reference sequence). This CDR3 is CASSENHEQFF. CDR3 sequence (DNA): TGTGCCAGCAGCGAAAACCATGAGCAGTTCTTC.

CDR3 in amino acids: CASSSLGQGELEQYF. CDR3 in DNA: TGTGCCAGCAGTTCCCTCGGACAGGGGGAATTGGAGCAGTACTTC. The chain combines TRBV27 with TRBJ2-7, with 10 bases identical to TRBD1. Germline assignment: CDR1 MNHEY and CDR2 SMNVEV (reference sequence). The CDR3 length is 15 residues. V shed 4 bases, J shed 7 bases, and the junction held 10 bases outside the gene matches.

V is TRBV9 and J is TRBJ2-7, with D perhaps TRBD2 (6 bases). Germline V gene data show CDR1 as SGDLS and CDR2 as YYNGEE. V shed 3 bases and J shed 2 bases, with 6 bases lying between them. CDR3 length: 12 residues. This CDR3 reads CASSGTTYEQYF. The CDR3 DNA is TGTGCCAGCAGCGGGACTACCTACGAGCAGTACTTC.

J is TRBJ1-5 and V is TRBV9, with 8 bases matching TRBD1. V was pared by 3 bases and J by 3 bases, with 5 bases of the junction left unmatched. The CDR3 totals 15 residues. Germline CDR1 SGDLS, CDR2 YYNGEE. CDR3 DNA: TGTGCCAGCAGCGGGACAGGGCAACTCAATCAGCCCCAGCATTTT. Translating gives CASSGTGQLNQPQHF.

The rearrangement joins TRBV7-9 to TRBJ2-3; 10 nucleotides match TRBD2. Germline V gives CDR1 SEHNR, CDR2 FQNEAQ (reference sequence). This CDR3 is 17 amino acids long. V was clipped by 5 bases and J by 0 bases; unmatched bases: 8. Here the CDR3 DNA reads TGTGCCAGCAGCCCCGGGAGCGGGGGGGCTAGCACAGATACGCAGTATTTT. It specifies CASSPGSGGASTDTQYF.

The gene calls are TRBV23-1 and TRBJ2-7, with 11 bases identical to TRBD1. TRBV23-1 is designated an ORF whose function remains uncertain. The CDR3 has 16 amino acids. V lost 3 bases and J lost 7; bases outside the gene matches: 11. The DNA of the CDR3 is TGCGCCAGCAGTCATTTACGGACAGGGGGCCGGGGGGAGCAGTACTTC. Amino acids: CASSHLRTGGRGEQYF.

The chain joins TRBV5-4 to TRBJ2-3; tentative D call: TRBD2 (6 bases). The CDR3 covers 16 residues. Germline V gives CDR1 SGHNT, CDR2 YYREEE (reference sequence). The V end lost 4 bases, the J end lost 0 bases, and 15 bases lay between the germline ends. The CDR3 spells CASSQGLFASTDTQYF. The CDR3 DNA reads TGTGCCAGCAGCCAGGGACTTTTTGCTAGCACAGATACGCAGTATTTT. The full variable domain, completed using reference TRBV5-4 and TRBJ2-3, is ETGVTQSPTHLIKTRGQQVTLRCSSQSGHNTVSWYQQALGQGPQFIFQYYREEENGRGNFPPRFSGLQFPNYSSELNVNALELDDSALYLCASSQGLFASTDTQYFGPGTRLTVL.

This clone was observed a few times. The V and J genes are TRBV4-1 and TRBJ2-1, with TRBD2 matching 9 bases. With 0 bases clipped from V and 5 bases from J, the junction kept 14 bases outside the gene matches. The CDR3 spans 19 residues. Germline V gives CDR1 MGHRA, CDR2 YSYEKL. This CDR3 is CASSQDPQGLLAGNNEQFF. CDR3 bases: TGCGCCAGCAGCCAAGATCCACAGGGTTTGCTAGCGGGGAACAATGAGCAGTTCTTC.

The chain couples TRBV6-1 to TRBJ2-7; tentative D call: TRBD1 (6 bases). CDR1 is MNHNS, CDR2 SASEGT, per germline. Trimming removed 6 bases at V and 0 bases at J, with 15 bases between. The CDR3 is made up of 15 amino acids. CDR3 residues: CASRPRQVISYEQYF. CDR3 in DNA: TGTGCCAGCAGGCCCCGACAGGTAATCTCCTACGAGCAGTACTTC.

A single count supports this clone. This rearrangement joins TRBV5-1 to TRBJ2-1; D ambiguous. Germline loops: CDR1 SGHRS, CDR2 YFSETQ. V dropped 5 bases and J dropped 8 bases, with 8 bases sitting between them. The CDR3 contains 11 residues. CDR3 bases: TGCGCCAGCAGTTTTAGGGATGAGCAGTTCTTC. The encoded protein is CASSFRDEQFF.

The sample holds one count of this clone. The chain employs TRBV19 and TRBJ1-1, with a tentative D call TRBD1 (5 bases). CDR3 length: 16 amino acids. Between the trimmed V and J ends, which lost 3 bases and 0 bases, there was a span of 14 bases. Germline V gene lookup returns CDR1 LNHDA and CDR2 SQIVND (reference sequence). The CDR3 here is CASSIRMGVMNTEAFF. The CDR3 DNA is TGTGCCAGTAGTATCCGCATGGGGGTAATGAACACTGAAGCTTTCTTT.

Only one count was recorded for this clone. The chain recombines TRBV11-2 with TRBJ2-3; 8 nucleotides match TRBD1. From germline, CDR1 is SGHAT and CDR2 FQNNGV. V dropped 3 bases and J dropped 3; count of bases not matched to a gene: 2. This CDR3 comprises 14 residues. CDR3 in DNA: TGTGCCAGCAGCTTCGGACAGGGAACAGATACGCAGTATTTT. Translation gives CASSFGQGTDTQYF.

This chain links TRBV28 with TRBJ1-2, with TRBD1 identical over 9 bases. The CDR3 spans 15 residues. Trimming took 4 bases from V and 4 from J; bases not matched to a gene: 7. Germline CDR1 MDHEN, CDR2 SYDVKM. The CDR3 DNA sequence: TGTGCCAGCAGTTCCCCGACAGGGGGAGTCTATGGCTACACCTTC. Amino acid sequence: CASSSPTGGVYGYTF.

The chain combines TRBV19 with TRBJ2-3, with D possibly being TRBD2 (7 bases). The germline V and J ends were trimmed by 7 bases and 4 bases, with 12 bases remaining between them. The CDR3 loop spans 13 amino acids. Germline V gives CDR1 LNHDA, CDR2 SQIVND (reference sequence). CDR3 sequence reads: CASKGGGSDTQYF. The CDR3 region has the DNA TGTGCCAGTAAGGGAGGGGGGTCAGATACGCAGTATTTT.

With regard to this clone: Distinct nucleotide sequences in the sample also encode this CDR3. The chain couples TRBV5-1 to TRBJ1-1, with 7 bases identical to TRBD1. The germline V gene encodes CDR1 SGHRS and CDR2 YFSETQ. J was trimmed by 2 bases and V by 4 bases; bases with no gene match: 5. There are 14 residues in the CDR3. CDR3 loop: CASSGGTANTEAFF. The CDR3 region has the DNA TGCGCCAGCAGCGGAGGGACAGCCAACACTGAAGCTTTCTTT. The full variable domain, with the rest looked up from reference TRBV5-1 and TRBJ1-1, is KAGVTQTPRYLIKTRGQQVTLSCSPISGHRSVSWYQQTPGQGLQFLFEYFSETQRNKGNFPGRFSGRQFSNSRSEMNVSTLELGDSALYLCASSGGTANTEAFFGQGTRLTVV.

V gene TRBV4-1 combines with J gene TRBJ2-5; D gene uncertain. This CDR3 is 13 amino acids long. The ends were cut back, 1 base at V and 4 bases at J, with 7 bases in the middle. Looked up from germline, CDR1 is MGHRA and CDR2 is YSYEKL. CDR3 region: CASSQVLTETQYF. CDR3 sequence (DNA): TGCGCCAGCAGCCAAGTATTGACAGAGACCCAGTACTTC.

The rearrangement uses TRBV7-3 and TRBJ1-1, with D hard to call. The CDR3 spans 15 residues. V lost 6 bases to trimming and J lost 5 bases, with 19 bases between them. Looked up from germline, CDR1 is SGHTA and CDR2 is FQGTGA. CDR3 loop: CASSSTRAGVTEAFF. The CDR3 coding sequence is TGTGCCAGCAGTTCAACCCGGGCAGGCGTTACTGAAGCTTTCTTT.